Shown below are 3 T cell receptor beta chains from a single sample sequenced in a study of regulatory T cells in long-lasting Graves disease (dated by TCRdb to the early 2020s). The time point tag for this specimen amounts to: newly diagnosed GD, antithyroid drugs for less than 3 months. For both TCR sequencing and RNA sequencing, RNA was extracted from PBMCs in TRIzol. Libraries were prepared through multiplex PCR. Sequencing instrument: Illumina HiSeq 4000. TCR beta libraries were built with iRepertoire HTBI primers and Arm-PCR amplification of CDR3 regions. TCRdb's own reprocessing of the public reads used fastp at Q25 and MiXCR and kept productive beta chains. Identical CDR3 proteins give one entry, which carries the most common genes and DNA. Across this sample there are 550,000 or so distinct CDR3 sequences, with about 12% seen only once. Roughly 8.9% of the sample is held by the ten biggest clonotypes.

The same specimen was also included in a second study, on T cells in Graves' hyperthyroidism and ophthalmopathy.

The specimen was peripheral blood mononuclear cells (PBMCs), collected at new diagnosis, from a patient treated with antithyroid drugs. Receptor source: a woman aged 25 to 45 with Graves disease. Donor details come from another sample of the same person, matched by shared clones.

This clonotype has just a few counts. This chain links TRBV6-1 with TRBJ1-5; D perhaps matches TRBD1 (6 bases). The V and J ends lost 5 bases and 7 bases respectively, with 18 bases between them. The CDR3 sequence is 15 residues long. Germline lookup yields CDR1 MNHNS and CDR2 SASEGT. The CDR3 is CASSTTEGQGQPQHF. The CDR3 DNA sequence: TGTGCCAGCAGTACCACAGAGGGGCAGGGGCAGCCCCAGCATTTT.

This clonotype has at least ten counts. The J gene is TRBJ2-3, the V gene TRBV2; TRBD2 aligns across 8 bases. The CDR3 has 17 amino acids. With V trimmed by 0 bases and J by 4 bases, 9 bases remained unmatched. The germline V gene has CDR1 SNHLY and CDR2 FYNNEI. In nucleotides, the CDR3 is TGTGCCAGCAGTGAAGCGCTTGGGACTAGGGGATCAGATACGCAGTATTTT. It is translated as CASSEALGTRGSDTQYF. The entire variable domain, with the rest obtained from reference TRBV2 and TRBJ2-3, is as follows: EPEVTQTPSHQVTQMGQEVILRCVPISNHLYFYWYRQILGQKVEFLVSFYNNEISEKSEIFDDQFSVERPDGSNFTLKIRSTKLEDSAMYFCASSEALGTRGSDTQYFGPGTRLTVL.

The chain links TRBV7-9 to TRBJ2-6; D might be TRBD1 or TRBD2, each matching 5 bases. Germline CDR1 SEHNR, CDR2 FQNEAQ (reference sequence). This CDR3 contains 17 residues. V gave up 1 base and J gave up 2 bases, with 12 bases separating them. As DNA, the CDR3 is TGTGCCAGCAGCTTAGATCTGAGGGGTGCTGGGGCCAACGTCCTGACTTTC. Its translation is CASSLDLRGAGANVLTF.